What follows are 22 T cell receptor beta chains derived from one specimen sequenced in a study of shared clonotypes between healthy human individuals. Sequencing used immunoSEQ multiplex PCR; TCRdb keeps in-frame clones, though not all of them. The sample comprises over a million clones, roughly 97% of which are singletons, and roughly 1.2% rests with the top ten. Material for sequencing was naive CD4+ T cells sorted from blood. Subset here: CD45RA+ positively selected. All receptors come from a man younger than 45 in good health.

The gene calls are TRBV7-8 and TRBJ2-4; 16 nucleotides agree with TRBD2. Losses at the gene ends were 4 bases for V and 3 bases for J; bases not matched to a gene: 12. CDR1 SGHVS and CDR2 FQNEAQ come from the germline V gene. The CDR3 is 20 amino acids. The CDR3 loop is CASSYGTSGRAGEVKNIQYF. In DNA form, the CDR3 reads TGTGCCAGCAGCTACGGGACTAGCGGGAGGGCCGGTGAGGTCAAAAACATTCAGTACTTC.

V usage is TRBV2 and J usage is TRBJ1-2; weak D call: TRBD1 (5 bases). Germline V lookup: CDR1 SNHLY, CDR2 FYNNEI. Trimming stripped 2 bases from V and 8 bases from J, with 18 bases between. This CDR3 spans 15 amino acids. In DNA form, the CDR3 reads TGTGCCAGCAGTGAAAACGGACAACCCTTTTGGGGCTACACCTTC. Its translation: CASSENGQPFWGYTF.

V gene TRBV28 combines with J gene TRBJ1-2; possible D gene TRBD1, 6 bases. Per germline, CDR1 MDHEN and CDR2 SYDVKM. V was pared by 5 bases and J by 6 bases, with 10 bases between. CDR3 length: 12 residues. This CDR3 is CASSNRVDGYTF. The CDR3 DNA is TGTGCCAGCAGTAACAGGGTTGATGGCTACACCTTC.

This chain joins TRBV10-3 and TRBJ2-1, with 8 bases matching TRBD1. V shed 7 bases, J shed 9 bases, and the junction held 8 bases outside the gene matches. CDR3 length: 13 residues. Germline V lookup: CDR1 ENHRY, CDR2 SYGVKD. The CDR3 bases are TGTGCCATCACCCAGACAGGGGACGCTGAGCAGTTCTTC. It codes for CAITQTGDAEQFF.

The rearrangement uses TRBV28 and TRBJ1-2; no clear D. This CDR3 region has 12 residues. Germline V gene sequence: CDR1 MDHEN, CDR2 SYDVKM. Deletions cut 2 bases from V and 8 bases from J, with 9 bases between. In DNA, the CDR3 is TGTGCCAGCAGTTTAGTCCCCCGAGGCTACACCTTC. Translated: CASSLVPRGYTF.

V usage is TRBV15 and J usage is TRBJ2-2; the D is unclear. The ends were cut back, 1 base at V and 4 bases at J, with 10 bases in the middle. This CDR3 is built from 15 residues. Germline CDR1 is LNHNV and CDR2 is YYDKDF (reference sequence). The CDR3 here is CATSRGLRATGELFF. The CDR3 DNA reads TGTGCCACCAGCAGAGGTCTTAGGGCCACCGGGGAGCTGTTTTTT.

The rearrangement joins TRBV19 to TRBJ2-5, with D perhaps matching TRBD2 (5 bases). Trimming stripped 4 bases from V and 5 bases from J, with 14 bases between. The CDR3 is made up of 14 amino acids. The V gene's germline CDR1 is LNHDA and CDR2 SQIVND (reference sequence). CDR3 sequence (DNA): TGTGCCAGTAGTACAAACGGAGGTTTGGAGACCCAGTACTTC. This translates into CASSTNGGLETQYF.

The chain is built from TRBV21-1 and TRBJ2-7; the table's D call TRBD1 went unverified against the DNA. TRBV21-1 is a known pseudogene. This CDR3 spans 12 amino acids. CDR3 in DNA: TGTGCCAGCAGCCCAGTCAGGGGCGAGCAGTACTTC. Translation gives CASSPVRGEQYF.

V usage is TRBV6-5 and J usage is TRBJ2-7, with 8 nucleotides matching TRBD2. V shed 5 bases and J 0 bases; nucleotides not matched to a gene: 3. Germline V gives CDR1 MNHEY, CDR2 SVGAGI. The CDR3 has 14 residues. This chain's CDR3 is CASSIGTSSYEQYF. The CDR3 bases are TGTGCCAGCAGTATCGGGACTAGCTCCTACGAGCAGTACTTC.

The chain combines TRBV10-3 with TRBJ1-1, with TRBD1 as a possible D gene (5 bases). Germline V gene sequence: CDR1 ENHRY, CDR2 SYGVKD. V lost 8 bases and J 0 bases, leaving 10 bases between the germline ends. The CDR3 runs to 13 residues. This CDR3 reads CAIRGMMNTEAFF. Written as DNA, the CDR3 is TGTGCCATCCGGGGGATGATGAACACTGAAGCTTTCTTT.

This clone was detected only once. The chain is built from TRBV7-2 and TRBJ1-2, with D unclear. From germline, CDR1 is SGHTA and CDR2 FQGNSA. This CDR3 is built from 14 residues. Trimming cost V 5 bases and J 1 base, with 11 bases left between them. The CDR3 here is CASSPSPDNYGYTF. CDR3 coding DNA: TGTGCCAGCAGCCCCTCTCCGGATAACTATGGCTACACCTTC.

The V call is TRBV2, the J call TRBJ2-1, with D uncertain. This CDR3 comprises 14 residues. The V end lost 2 bases, the J end lost 5 bases, and 10 bases lay between the germline ends. CDR1 and CDR2 from the germline V gene are SNHLY and FYNNEI. This CDR3 is CASSEPLSNNEQFF. In DNA, the CDR3 is TGTGCCAGCAGTGAACCCCTATCGAACAATGAGCAGTTCTTC.

As for this clone: Other DNA sequences from this sample encode an identical CDR3 as well. The gene calls are TRBV19 and TRBJ1-2, with a possible D match to TRBD1 (6 bases). The CDR3 covers 13 residues. Germline CDR1 and CDR2: LNHDA and SQIVND (reference sequence). V dropped 6 bases and J dropped 4 bases, with 12 bases sitting between them. In DNA form, the CDR3 reads TGTGCCAGTAGCCTGGGACAAGTCTATGGCTACACCTTC. This gives the protein CASSLGQVYGYTF.

The chain links TRBV30 to TRBJ1-4; D ambiguous. The germline V gene has CDR1 GTSNPN and CDR2 SVGIG (reference sequence). The CDR3 extends over 13 amino acids. Between the trimmed V and J ends, which lost 4 bases and 8 bases, there was a span of 14 bases. CDR3 region: CAWKGGRREKLFF. As DNA, the CDR3 is TGTGCCTGGAAAGGAGGGCGGCGAGAAAAACTGTTTTTT.

V is TRBV2 and J is TRBJ1-5; 9 bases are shared with TRBD1. The ends lost 5 bases at V and 5 bases at J; junction bases unmatched: 7. Germline-derived CDR1 and CDR2 are SNHLY and FYNNEI. The CDR3 is 15 residues long. CDR3 bases: TGTGCCAGCAGTAGGACAGGGGATAACGATCAGCCCCAGCATTTT. This encodes CASSRTGDNDQPQHF.

The genes are TRBV2 and TRBJ2-5, with D perhaps TRBD2 (5 bases). The germline CDR1 and CDR2 sequences are SNHLY and FYNNEI. This CDR3 contains 13 residues. Deletions cut 2 bases from V and 7 bases from J, with 11 bases between. The CDR3 sequence: CASSEMGSGTQYF. For the CDR3, the DNA is TGTGCCAGCAGTGAAATGGGGAGCGGGACCCAGTACTTC.

The CDR3 reads CASSLDRGVAEQYF. CDR3 DNA sequence: TGCGCCAGCAGCTTAGACAGGGGTGTCGCCGAGCAGTACTTC. This chain connects TRBV5-1 to TRBJ2-7; 8 bases fit TRBD1. Trimming took 2 bases from V and 6 from J; bases not matched to a gene: 7. Germline CDR1 is SGHRS and CDR2 is YFSETQ. This CDR3 is built from 14 residues.

This chain joins TRBV5-1 and TRBJ2-7; D may be TRBD1 (6 bases). Germline V lookup: CDR1 SGHRS, CDR2 YFSETQ. The V gene lost 1 base and the J gene lost 2 bases, with 19 bases spanning the gap. CDR3 length: 17 amino acids. The CDR3, as DNA: TGCGCCAGCAGCTTGAACCCCGCAGGGGTTTTGGCCTACGAGCAGTACTTC. It yields the protein CASSLNPAGVLAYEQYF.

The rearrangement joins TRBV5-5 to TRBJ2-1; D remains ambiguous. The germline CDR1 and CDR2 sequences are SGHKS and YYEKEE (reference sequence). The V end lost 3 bases, the J end lost 4 bases, and 11 bases lay between the germline ends. This CDR3 is 14 amino acids long. DNA for the CDR3: TGTGCCAGCAGCTGGAACCCCCTTTACAATGAGCAGTTCTTC. It is translated as CASSWNPLYNEQFF. Complete variable domain (other parts from reference TRBV5-5 and TRBJ2-1): DAGVTQSPTHLIKTRGQQVTLRCSPISGHKSVSWYQQVLGQGPQFIFQYYEKEERGRGNFPDRFSARQFPNYSSELNVNALLLGDSALYLCASSWNPLYNEQFFGPGTRLTVL.

CDR3 residues: CASSLGTSVSYEQYF. The CDR3 nucleotides are TGTGCCAGCAGCTTGGGGACTAGCGTCTCCTACGAGCAGTACTTC. V gene TRBV5-6 combines with J gene TRBJ2-7; the match to TRBD2 covers 9 bases. This CDR3 spans 15 amino acids. V shed 0 bases, J shed 0 bases, and the junction held 1 base outside the gene matches. The V gene's germline CDR1 is SGHDT and CDR2 YYEEEE.

The chain is built from TRBV12-5 and TRBJ2-2, with TRBD1 matching 11 bases. The CDR3 extends over 16 amino acids. Looked up from germline, CDR1 is LGHNT and CDR2 is FRNRAP. Trimming cost V 10 bases and J 9 bases; bases outside gene matches: 16. This CDR3 reads CANQPGTGGPHRELFF. Here the CDR3 DNA reads TGTGCTAACCAACCCGGGACAGGGGGTCCACATAGGGAGCTGTTTTTT.

The chain has TRBV10-1 and TRBJ2-5, with 7 bases lining up with TRBD1. The CDR3 runs 13 residues. After removal of 5 bases from V and 5 bases from J, the junction contained 5 bases not matched to a gene. Germline V gene sequence: CDR1 WNHNN, CDR2 SYGVQD (reference sequence). The CDR3 DNA reads as TGCGCCAGCAGTTTGACAGGGACGGAGACCCAGTACTTC. Translated: CASSLTGTETQYF.